Following are 15 T cell receptor beta chains from one sample sequenced in a study of blood T cell repertoires in COVID-19. The assay was immunoSEQ multiplex PCR, and TCRdb's table has in-frame clones only and misses some. This sample has roughly 100,000 clones, with 87% found just once. The sequenced material came from peripheral blood. The receptor source for this set is a man in his forties or fifties in a cohort sampled during active COVID-19.

V is TRBV24-1 and J is TRBJ2-4; tentatively, D is TRBD1 (6 bases). V lost 9 bases to trimming and J lost 0 bases, with 11 bases between them. CDR1 is KGHDR and CDR2 is SFDVKD in the germline V gene. This CDR3 contains 14 residues. Here the CDR3 reads CATSIQGAKNIQYF. Written as DNA, the CDR3 is TGTGCCACCTCCATACAGGGAGCCAAAAACATTCAGTACTTC.

This chain connects TRBV19 to TRBJ1-3; D is uncertain. The germline V and J ends were trimmed by 2 bases and 0 bases, with 5 bases remaining between them. Germline loops: CDR1 LNHDA, CDR2 SQIVND (reference sequence). The CDR3 extends over 14 amino acids. In DNA form, the CDR3 reads TGTGCCAGTAGTATATCAGGCTCTGGAAACACCATATATTTT. It is translated as CASSISGSGNTIYF.

Details on this clone: The sample holds other DNA sequences that translate to the same CDR3. This chain uses TRBV5-4 with TRBJ2-1; 7 nucleotides match TRBD2. The germline V gene encodes CDR1 SGHNT and CDR2 YYREEE (reference sequence). The V and J ends lost 6 bases and 10 bases, in that order; junction bases with no gene match: 4. CDR3 length equals 11 residues. CDR3 nucleotide sequence: TGTGCCAGCACCCTGGGGGGGGAGCAGTTCTTC. It yields the protein CASTLGGEQFF.

This clone is a singleton in its sample. The gene calls are TRBV7-2 and TRBJ2-7, with 9 bases fitting TRBD2. The germline gives CDR1 SGHTA, CDR2 FQGNSA. CDR3 length: 15 residues. Trimming cost V 0 bases and J 2 bases; bases outside gene matches: 2. The CDR3 DNA is TGTGCCAGCAGCTTAGCGGCGGGGGGGCCCTACGAGCAGTACTTC. This encodes CASSLAAGGPYEQYF.

The chain joins TRBV24-1 to TRBJ2-7; 9 bases match TRBD1. V was clipped by 4 bases and J by 5 bases; unmatched bases: 11. CDR1 is KGHDR and CDR2 is SFDVKD in the germline V gene. The CDR3 covers 16 residues. CDR3 in DNA: TGTGCCACCAGTGAATCCGGACAGGGGAGTGAGGACGAGCAGTACTTC. It specifies CATSESGQGSEDEQYF.

J is TRBJ1-5 and V is TRBV24-1; TRBD1 matches at 9 bases. Losses at the gene ends were 5 bases for V and 3 bases for J; bases not matched to a gene: 7. Germline assignment: CDR1 KGHDR and CDR2 SFDVKD. There are 16 residues in the CDR3. CDR3 nucleotides: TGTGCCACCAGTGGTAGGACAGGGGTCGACAATCAGCCCCAGCATTTT. This gives the protein CATSGRTGVDNQPQHF.

The rearrangement links TRBV19 to TRBJ1-5, with D perhaps matching TRBD1 (5 bases). The CDR3 length is 13 residues. CDR1 is LNHDA and CDR2 is SQIVND in the germline V gene (reference sequence). Trimming removed 2 bases at V and 10 bases at J, with 12 bases between. The CDR3 DNA reads as TGTGCCAGTAGTATAAACAGGTTTAGTCCCCAGCATTTT. Amino acid sequence: CASSINRFSPQHF.

The CDR3 DNA is TGTGCCAGCAGCTTACTCGGAGGACTAGCGGGGCTTCCCTCCTACAATGAGCAGTTCTTC. It encodes CASSLLGGLAGLPSYNEQFF. This sequence joins TRBV7-3 and TRBJ2-1, with TRBD2 matching 12 bases. This CDR3 region has 20 residues. Germline assignment: CDR1 SGHTA and CDR2 FQGTGA. The ends lost 2 bases at V and 0 bases at J; junction bases unmatched: 11.

V gene TRBV29-1 combines with J gene TRBJ2-7, with 10 bases that match TRBD2. V lost 4 bases and J lost 0; bases outside the gene matches: 6. Germline CDR1 SQVTM, CDR2 ANQGSEA. The CDR3 runs 15 residues. The DNA of the CDR3 is TGCAGCGTTGGTCTAGCGGGGGCCTTCTCCTACGAGCAGTACTTC. Translating it yields CSVGLAGAFSYEQYF.

This clone was detected only once. This chain connects TRBV11-3 to TRBJ2-5; the D is unclear. Trimming left V 5 bases short and J 3 bases short, with 10 bases between. The germline gives CDR1 SGHNT, CDR2 YENEEA. The CDR3 spans 13 residues. The CDR3 spells CASSQSREETQYF. The DNA for the CDR3 is TGTGCCAGCAGCCAATCCCGAGAAGAGACCCAGTACTTC.

The CDR3 loop reads CASSLEPGPPGNEQYF. The DNA of the CDR3 is TGCGCCAGCAGCTTGGAACCGGGCCCCCCCGGGAACGAGCAGTACTTC. The V call is TRBV5-1, the J call TRBJ2-7, with a weak D call TRBD2 (5 bases). Trimming stripped 0 bases from V and 5 bases from J, with 18 bases between. Germline loops: CDR1 SGHRS, CDR2 YFSETQ. The CDR3 length is 16 residues. Supplemented by reference TRBV5-1 and TRBJ2-7, the full variable domain reads KAGVTQTPRYLIKTRGQQVTLSCSPISGHRSVSWYQQTPGQGLQFLFEYFSETQRNKGNFPGRFSGRQFSNSRSEMNVSTLELGDSALYLCASSLEPGPPGNEQYFGPGTRLTVT.

The CDR3 loop is CASSKPDSEQYF. The CDR3 coding sequence is TGTGCCAGCAGTAAACCGGACTCCGAGCAGTACTTC. This chain connects TRBV16 to TRBJ2-7, with D perhaps matching TRBD2 (5 bases). CDR1 and CDR2 from the germline V gene are KGHSY and FQNENV. V lost 6 bases and J 6 bases, leaving 12 bases between the germline ends. The CDR3 spans 12 residues.

This chain links TRBV15 with TRBJ1-1; a possible D gene is TRBD1 (5 bases). CDR3 length: 17 amino acids. Trimming cost V 4 bases and J 3 bases, with 21 bases left between them. Germline V gene data show CDR1 as LNHNV and CDR2 as YYDKDF (reference sequence). The CDR3 region has the DNA TGTGCCACCAGCAATCACCCTCCTGGACGGGGGGACACTGAAGCTTTCTTT. It encodes CATSNHPPGRGDTEAFF. Filled out from reference TRBV15 and TRBJ1-1, the complete variable domain reads DAMVIQNPRYQVTQFGKPVTLSCSQTLNHNVMYWYQQKSSQAPKLLFHYYDKDFNNEADTPDNFQSRRPNTSFCFLDIRSPGLGDTAMYLCATSNHPPGRGDTEAFFGQGTRLTVV.

V gene TRBV4-2 combines with J gene TRBJ2-3; 8 bases are shared with TRBD2. The length of the CDR3 is 15 residues. Looked up from germline, CDR1 is LGHNA and CDR2 is YNFKEQ. The V and J ends lost 3 bases and 4 bases, in that order; junction bases with no gene match: 6. CDR3 coding DNA: TGTGCCAGCAGCCACGGCGGGGGGAGGCCAGATACGCAGTATTTT. Protein sequence: CASSHGGGRPDTQYF.

The rearrangement links TRBV28 to TRBJ2-5; 10 bases line up with TRBD2. The CDR3 is 15 residues long. Germline loops: CDR1 MDHEN, CDR2 SYDVKM. V lost 8 bases to trimming and J lost 0 bases; unmatched junction nucleotides: 6. The CDR3 coding sequence is TGTGCCAGCGCTTCTAGCGGGGGACACCAAGAGACCCAGTACTTC. Translation: CASASSGGHQETQYF.